The 8 T cell receptor beta chains below all came from one sample that was sequenced in a study of blood T cells in healthy people across ages (dated by TCRdb to between 2014 and 2017). The library was built by means of 5' RACE. The sequencer listed for this sample is Illumina HiSeq 2500. The second PCR ran for roughly 7 to 11 cycles and used a J-beta primer mix along with a sample-barcoded 5' primer. TCRdb redid the processing of the public reads, applying fastp at Q25 and MiXCR, and retained in-frame beta chains. When rows share a CDR3 protein, they turn into one entry using the most common DNA and genes. Recorded for this sample are about 1.4 million distinct CDR3 sequences; approximately 60% of them occurred a single time. Over 5.5% of the sample is held by the ten biggest clonotypes. Sequencing was done on a sample of blood. The receptor source for this set is a man younger than 30 in good health.

This clonotype has a handful of counts. The chain links TRBV7-9 to TRBJ2-5; TRBD1 is a possible D gene (7 bases). V lost 0 bases, J lost 2 bases, and 10 bases lay in between. Germline CDR1 and CDR2: SEHNR and FQNEAQ (reference sequence). CDR3 length equals 15 residues. The CDR3 loop is CASSLAEGQQETQYF. The CDR3 DNA follows: TGTGCCAGCAGCTTAGCGGAGGGACAGCAAGAGACCCAGTACTTC.

This clonotype was counted ten times or more. V usage is TRBV15 and J usage is TRBJ2-1; 8 bases line up with TRBD1. Germline assignment: CDR1 LNHNV and CDR2 YYDKDF (reference sequence). V was pared by 0 bases and J by 10 bases, with 5 bases of the junction left unmatched. This CDR3 is built from 14 residues. The CDR3 coding sequence is TGTGCCACCAGCAGAGAAAGACAGGGGAAGGAGCAGTTCTTC. It encodes CATSRERQGKEQFF.

In its sample, this clonotype was seen many times. The chain is built from TRBV18 and TRBJ2-3; 11 nucleotides line up with TRBD1. Germline V gene lookup returns CDR1 KGHSH and CDR2 LQKENI. J lost 0 bases, V lost 3 bases, and 2 bases had no gene match. The length of the CDR3 is 16 residues. CDR3 coding DNA: TGTGCCAGCTCACCCGGGACAGGGGGTAGCACAGATACGCAGTATTTT. Its translation: CASSPGTGGSTDTQYF.

CDR3 DNA sequence: TGCAGTGCTAGAGGTACTAACTCCCCCTCCTACAATGAGCAGTTCTTC. Translated, it gives CSARGTNSPSYNEQFF. V is TRBV20-1 and J is TRBJ2-1; the D is unclear. The V gene's germline CDR1 is DFQATT and CDR2 SNEGSKA (reference sequence). Trimming shortened V by 1 base and J by 0 bases, and 13 bases separated the two germline ends. This CDR3 is 16 amino acids long.

This clonotype was observed a single time. CDR3 sequence reads: CATSRGAPGLDEQYF. The CDR3 nucleotides are TGTGCCACCAGCAGGGGGGCCCCGGGGTTGGACGAGCAGTACTTC. This chain joins TRBV15 and TRBJ2-7; possible D gene TRBD1, 6 bases. The ends were cut back, 3 bases at V and 5 bases at J, with 17 bases in the middle. The CDR3 length is 15 residues. Germline V gene sequence: CDR1 LNHNV, CDR2 YYDKDF (reference sequence).

This clonotype was picked up a small number of times. The V and J genes are TRBV11-2 and TRBJ2-3; 10 nucleotides match TRBD2. The CDR3 length is 15 residues. Losses at the gene ends were 5 bases for V and 5 bases for J; bases not matched to a gene: 7. CDR1 is SGHAT, CDR2 FQNNGV, per germline. This CDR3 is CASSKRGGLGDTQYF. In DNA, the CDR3 is TGTGCCAGCAGCAAGCGGGGGGGCCTTGGAGATACGCAGTATTTT. Full variable domain (rest looked up from reference TRBV11-2 and TRBJ2-3): EAGVAQSPRYKIIEKRQSVAFWCNPISGHATLYWYQQILGQGPKLLIQFQNNGVVDDSQLPKDRFSAERLKGVDSTLKIQPAKLEDSAVYLCASSKRGGLGDTQYFGPGTRLTVL.

This clonotype was observed a handful of times. This chain links TRBV20-1 with TRBJ1-6; 7 bases fit TRBD1. The junction had 8 bases not matched to a gene; V was cut back by 5 bases and J by 10 bases. The CDR3 loop spans 13 amino acids. Germline values: CDR1 DFQATT, CDR2 SNEGSKA (reference sequence). Here the CDR3 reads CSALDTGASPLHF. The CDR3 nucleotides read TGCAGTGCTTTAGACACAGGGGCCTCACCCCTCCACTTT.

This clonotype was recorded a few times. The V gene is TRBV2, the J gene TRBJ2-3; possible D gene TRBD1, 5 bases. The CDR3 has 14 residues. V shed 10 bases and J shed 3 bases, with 17 bases lying between them. CDR1 SNHLY and CDR2 FYNNEI come from the germline V gene. CDR3 protein: CAILRAQKTDTQYF. CDR3 sequence (DNA): TGTGCCATCCTCAGGGCCCAGAAGACAGATACGCAGTATTTT.